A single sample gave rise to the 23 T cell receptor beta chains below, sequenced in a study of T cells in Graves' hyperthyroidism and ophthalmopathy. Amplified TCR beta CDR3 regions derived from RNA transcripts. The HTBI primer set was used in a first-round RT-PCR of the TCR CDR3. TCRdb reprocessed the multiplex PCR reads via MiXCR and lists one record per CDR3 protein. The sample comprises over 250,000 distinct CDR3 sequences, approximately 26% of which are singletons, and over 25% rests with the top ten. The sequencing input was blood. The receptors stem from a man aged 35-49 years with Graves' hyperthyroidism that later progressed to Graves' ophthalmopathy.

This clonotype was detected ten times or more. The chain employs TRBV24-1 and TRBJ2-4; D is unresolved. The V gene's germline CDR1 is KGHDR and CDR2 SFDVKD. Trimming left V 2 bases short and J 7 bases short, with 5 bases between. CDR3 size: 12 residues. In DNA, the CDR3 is TGTGCCACCAGTGATTGGGCGAACATTCAGTACTTC. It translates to CATSDWANIQYF.

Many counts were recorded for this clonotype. The CDR3 region has the DNA TGCGCCAGCAGCGGACAGCGTGCCTACGAGCAGTACTTC. It encodes CASSGQRAYEQYF. The V call is TRBV5-1, the J call TRBJ2-7; possible D gene TRBD1, 6 bases. Looked up from germline, CDR1 is SGHRS and CDR2 is YFSETQ. The CDR3 is 13 amino acids. V was pared by 4 bases and J by 2 bases, with 10 bases between.

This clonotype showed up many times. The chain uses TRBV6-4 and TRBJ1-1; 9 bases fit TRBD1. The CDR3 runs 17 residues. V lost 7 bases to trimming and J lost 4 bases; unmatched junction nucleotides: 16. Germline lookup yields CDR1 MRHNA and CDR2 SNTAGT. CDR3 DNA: TGTGCCAGCACCCTAACCGGGACAGGGCCTTGGGGCACTGAAGCTTTCTTT. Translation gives CASTLTGTGPWGTEAFF.

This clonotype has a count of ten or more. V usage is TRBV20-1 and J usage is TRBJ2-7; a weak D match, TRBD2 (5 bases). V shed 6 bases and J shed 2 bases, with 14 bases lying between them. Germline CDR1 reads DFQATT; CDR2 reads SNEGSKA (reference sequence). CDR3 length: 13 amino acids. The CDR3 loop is CSAGSGLTYEQYF. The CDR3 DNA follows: TGCAGTGCCGGAAGCGGTTTGACCTACGAGCAGTACTTC.

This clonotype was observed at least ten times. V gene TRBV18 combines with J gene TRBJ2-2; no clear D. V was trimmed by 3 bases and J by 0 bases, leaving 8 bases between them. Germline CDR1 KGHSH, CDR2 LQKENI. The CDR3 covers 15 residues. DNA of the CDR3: TGTGCCAGCTCACCCAGAACCTCGAACACCGGGGAGCTGTTTTTT. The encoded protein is CASSPRTSNTGELFF.

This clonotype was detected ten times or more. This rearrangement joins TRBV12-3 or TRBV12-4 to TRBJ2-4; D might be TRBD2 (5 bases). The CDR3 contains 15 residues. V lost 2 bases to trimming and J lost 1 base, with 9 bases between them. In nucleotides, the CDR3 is TGTGCCAGCAGTTTATCCGGGATGGCCAAAAACATTCAGTACTTC. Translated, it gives CASSLSGMAKNIQYF.

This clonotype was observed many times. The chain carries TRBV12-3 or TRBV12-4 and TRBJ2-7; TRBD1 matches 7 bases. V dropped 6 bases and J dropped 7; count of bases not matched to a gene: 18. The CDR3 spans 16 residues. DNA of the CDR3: TGTGCCAGCAGAAACCAGGGACAGACCATTGCTGGGGAGCAGTACTTC. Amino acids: CASRNQGQTIAGEQYF.

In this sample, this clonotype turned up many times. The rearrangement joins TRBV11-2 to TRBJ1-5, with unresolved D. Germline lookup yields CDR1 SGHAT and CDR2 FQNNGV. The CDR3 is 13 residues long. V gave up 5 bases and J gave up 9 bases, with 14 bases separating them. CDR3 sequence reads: CASSPGAFLPQHF. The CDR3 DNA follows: TGTGCCAGCAGCCCCGGTGCCTTTTTGCCCCAGCATTTT.

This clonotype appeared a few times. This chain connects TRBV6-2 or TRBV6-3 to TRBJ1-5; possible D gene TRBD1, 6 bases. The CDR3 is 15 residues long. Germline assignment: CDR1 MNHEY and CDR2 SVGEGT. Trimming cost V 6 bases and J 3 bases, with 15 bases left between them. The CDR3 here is CASSISGTPNQPQHF. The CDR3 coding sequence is TGTGCCAGCAGCATTTCTGGGACACCCAATCAGCCCCAGCATTTT.

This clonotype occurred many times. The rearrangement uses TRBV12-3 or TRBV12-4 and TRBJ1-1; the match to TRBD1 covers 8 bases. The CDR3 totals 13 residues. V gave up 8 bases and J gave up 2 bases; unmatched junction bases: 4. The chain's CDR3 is CASQDRDNTEAFF. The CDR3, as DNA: TGTGCCAGCCAGGACAGGGACAACACTGAAGCTTTCTTT.

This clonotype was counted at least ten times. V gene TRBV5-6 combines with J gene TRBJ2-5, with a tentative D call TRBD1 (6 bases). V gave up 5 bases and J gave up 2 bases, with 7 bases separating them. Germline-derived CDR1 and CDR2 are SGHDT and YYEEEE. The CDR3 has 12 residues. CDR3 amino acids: CASRDRQETQYF. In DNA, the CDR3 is TGTGCCAGCAGGGACAGACAAGAGACCCAGTACTTC.

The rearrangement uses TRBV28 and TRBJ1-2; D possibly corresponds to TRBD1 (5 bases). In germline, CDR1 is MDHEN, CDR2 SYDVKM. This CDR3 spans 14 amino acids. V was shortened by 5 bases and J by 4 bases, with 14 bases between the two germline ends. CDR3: CASSTGPTPYGYTF. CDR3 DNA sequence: TGTGCCAGCAGTACAGGACCGACCCCCTATGGCTACACCTTC.

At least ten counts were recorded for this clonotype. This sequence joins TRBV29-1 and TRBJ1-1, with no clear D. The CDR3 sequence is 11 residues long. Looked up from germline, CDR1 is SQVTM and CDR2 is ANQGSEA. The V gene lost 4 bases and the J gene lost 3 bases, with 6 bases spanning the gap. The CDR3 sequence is CSVGVDTEAFF. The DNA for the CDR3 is TGCAGCGTTGGCGTCGACACTGAAGCTTTCTTT.

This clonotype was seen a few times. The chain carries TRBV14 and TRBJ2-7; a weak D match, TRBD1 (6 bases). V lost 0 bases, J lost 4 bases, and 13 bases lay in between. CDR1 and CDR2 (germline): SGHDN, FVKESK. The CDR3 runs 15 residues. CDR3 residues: CASSQETGWIYEQYF. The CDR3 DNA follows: TGTGCCAGCAGCCAAGAAACAGGGTGGATTTACGAGCAGTACTTC.

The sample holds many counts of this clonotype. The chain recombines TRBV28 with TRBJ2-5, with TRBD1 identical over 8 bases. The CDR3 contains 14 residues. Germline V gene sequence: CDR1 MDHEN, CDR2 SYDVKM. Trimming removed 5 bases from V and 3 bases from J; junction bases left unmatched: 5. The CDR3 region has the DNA TGTGCCAGCAGTCCCAGGGGGCCCAAAGAGACCCAGTACTTC. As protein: CASSPRGPKETQYF.

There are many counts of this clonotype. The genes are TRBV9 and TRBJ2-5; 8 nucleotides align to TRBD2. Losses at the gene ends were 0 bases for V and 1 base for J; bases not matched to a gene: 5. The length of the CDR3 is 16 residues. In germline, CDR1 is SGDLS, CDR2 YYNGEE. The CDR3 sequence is CASSVASGRRQETQYF. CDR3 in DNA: TGTGCCAGCAGCGTAGCGAGCGGGAGACGCCAAGAGACCCAGTACTTC.

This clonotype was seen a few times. The CDR3 region has the DNA TGTGCCAGCAGTTACTCTGTCCGGACTAGCGGCTTCTACGAGCAGTACTTC. It encodes CASSYSVRTSGFYEQYF. The chain couples TRBV6-5 to TRBJ2-7, with 10 nucleotides matching TRBD2. V shed 0 bases, J shed 3 bases, and the junction held 8 bases outside the gene matches. Germline V gene sequence: CDR1 MNHEY, CDR2 SVGAGI. The CDR3 extends over 17 amino acids.

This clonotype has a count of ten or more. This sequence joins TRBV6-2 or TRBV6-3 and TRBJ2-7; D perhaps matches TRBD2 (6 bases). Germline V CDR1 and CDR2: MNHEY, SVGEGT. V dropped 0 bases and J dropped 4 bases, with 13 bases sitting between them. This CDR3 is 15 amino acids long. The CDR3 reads CASSYSPVGGYEQYF. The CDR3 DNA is TGTGCCAGCAGTTACTCTCCCGTAGGAGGGTACGAGCAGTACTTC.

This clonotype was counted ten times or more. The CDR3 spells CASSPPSVSNYGYTF. The CDR3 DNA sequence: TGTGCCAGCTCACCCCCGTCGGTCTCTAACTATGGCTACACCTTC. J is TRBJ1-2 and V is TRBV18, with D unresolved. The germline V gene has CDR1 KGHSH and CDR2 LQKENI. This CDR3 is 15 amino acids long. V lost 3 bases, J lost 0 bases, and 11 bases lay in between.

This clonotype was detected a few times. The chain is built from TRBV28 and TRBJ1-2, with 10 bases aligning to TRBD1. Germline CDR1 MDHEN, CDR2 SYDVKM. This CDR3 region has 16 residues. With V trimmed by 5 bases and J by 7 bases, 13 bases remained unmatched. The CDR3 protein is CASSRIRQGAQVGYTF. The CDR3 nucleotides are TGTGCCAGCAGTCGCATCCGACAGGGGGCTCAAGTTGGCTACACCTTC.

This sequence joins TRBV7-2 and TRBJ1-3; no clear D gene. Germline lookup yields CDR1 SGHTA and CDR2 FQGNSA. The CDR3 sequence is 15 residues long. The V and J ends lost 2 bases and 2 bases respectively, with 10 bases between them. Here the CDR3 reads CASSLWAATGNTIYF. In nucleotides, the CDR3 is TGTGCCAGCAGCTTATGGGCGGCTACTGGAAACACCATATATTTT.

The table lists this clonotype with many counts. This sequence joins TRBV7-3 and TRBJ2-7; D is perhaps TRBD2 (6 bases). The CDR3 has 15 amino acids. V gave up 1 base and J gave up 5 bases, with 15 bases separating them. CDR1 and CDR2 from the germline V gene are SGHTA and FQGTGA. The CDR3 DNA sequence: TGTGCCAGCAGCTTAAAGGGCGGAGGGATCCACGAGCAGTACTTC. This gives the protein CASSLKGGGIHEQYF.

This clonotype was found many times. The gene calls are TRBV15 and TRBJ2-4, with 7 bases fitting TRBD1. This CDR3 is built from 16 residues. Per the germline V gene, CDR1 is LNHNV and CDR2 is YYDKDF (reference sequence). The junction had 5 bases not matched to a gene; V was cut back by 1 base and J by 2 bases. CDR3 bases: TGTGCCACCAGCAGAGCGACGACAGGGCCCAAAAACATTCAGTACTTC. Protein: CATSRATTGPKNIQYF.